This is a list of T cell receptor beta chains from one sample in a study of T cell responses to AZD1222 COVID-19 vaccine. TCRdb keeps only in-frame clones here, not all; method: immunoSEQ multiplex PCR. The table has approximately 89,000 clones, approximately 90% seen once; the top ten hold roughly 11%. The starting material was peripheral blood, obtained 28 days after the second AZD1222 dose. These receptors were collected from an adult who received the AZD1222 COVID-19 vaccine. Both conserved end residues are part of each CDR3. A D gene is named only where the DNA matches it firmly. Rows give clone size only sometimes, using once, few, many, or a class for an expanded clone.

abundance,v_gene,d_gene,j_gene,CDR3nt,CDR3aa
once,TRBV27,-,TRBJ2-1,TGTGCCAGCAGTTTTAATAATGCTAGGGGGCAGTTCTTC,CASSFNNARGQFF
-,TRBV2,-,TRBJ1-3,TGTGCCAGCAGTGCGGGCCCGCGGAACACCATATATTTT,CASSAGPRNTIYF
-,TRBV3-1/TRBV3-2,-,TRBJ2-3,TGTGCCAGCAGCCCCTCCGGGACAATCGCGACAGATACGCAGTATTTT,CASSPSGTIATDTQYF
-,TRBV28,-,TRBJ1-5,TGTGCCAGCAGTTTAGGGGCAGGGGTTAGCAATCAGCCCCAGCATTTT,CASSLGAGVSNQPQHF
-,TRBV27,-,TRBJ1-1,TGTGCCAGCAGTTCCTGGACAGTCCGTGGGGACACTGAAGCTTTCTTT,CASSSWTVRGDTEAFF
-,TRBV30,-,TRBJ1-5,TGTGCCTGGAGTGTAGGAGGGGCGGATCAGCCCCAGCATTTT,CAWSVGGADQPQHF
-,TRBV5-1,-,TRBJ1-4,TGCGCCAGCAGCCCCGATACTGCTAATGAAAAACTGTTTTTT,CASSPDTANEKLFF
-,TRBV11-2,-,TRBJ1-2,TGTGCCAGCAGCTTAGGGAGAGGCTACACCTTC,CASSLGRGYTF
-,TRBV7-9,-,TRBJ2-2,TGTGCCAGCAGCTCAAGGGCGAGCACCGGGGAGCTGTTTTTT,CASSSRASTGELFF
-,TRBV5-4,-,TRBJ1-3,TGTGCCAGCAGCTCCCTGGGAGGGGCTGCTGGAAACACCATATATTTT,CASSSLGGAAGNTIYF
-,TRBV13,-,TRBJ2-1,TGTGCCAGCAGCCACCTCCCGGGGCGCAATGAGCAGTTCTTC,CASSHLPGRNEQFF
-,TRBV5-8,-,TRBJ1-5,TGTGCCAGCAGCTTGCTCGGCGGGGGCGGAGGTCAGCCCCAGCATTTT,CASSLLGGGGGQPQHF
once,TRBV27,-,TRBJ2-5,TGTGCCAGCAGTTTAATCGGCTTCCCCCTCATCAGAGAGACCCAGTACTTC,CASSLIGFPLIRETQYF
once,TRBV27,-,TRBJ2-1,TGTGCCAGCAGTCGTTACTCCTTATACAATGAGCAGTTCTTC,CASSRYSLYNEQFF
-,TRBV10-3,-,TRBJ1-3,TGTGCCATCAGTGAACAGGGAAACACCATATATTTT,CAISEQGNTIYF
-,TRBV7-9,-,TRBJ1-2,TGTGCCAGCAGCTTAGAACAGTCCATTGGCTACACCTTC,CASSLEQSIGYTF
-,TRBV5-1,TRBD1,TRBJ1-2,TGCGCCAGCAGCCCCCTGACAGGGGAGAATTATGGCTACACCTTC,CASSPLTGENYGYTF
-,TRBV7-9,TRBD1,TRBJ1-6,TGTGCCAGCAGCTTTAAGACAGGGGGCCCCTTATCCTATAATTCACCCCTCCACTTT,CASSFKTGGPLSYNSPLHF
-,TRBV27,-,TRBJ1-1,TGTGCCAGCAGTGCGCAGGGGAGCGCTGAAGCTTTCTTT,CASSAQGSAEAFF
-,TRBV6-6,TRBD2,TRBJ2-3,TGTGCCAGCAGTCCCCGGGGGACGGGGGGACCCACAGATACGCAGTATTTT,CASSPRGTGGPTDTQYF
-,TRBV18,-,TRBJ1-1,TGTGCCAGCTCCGGGGGTCGACAGAACACTGAAGCTTTCTTT,CASSGGRQNTEAFF
-,TRBV6-5,TRBD1,TRBJ1-5,TGTGCCAGCAACCGGGACAGGGGGAATCAGCCCCAGCATTTT,CASNRDRGNQPQHF
-,TRBV18,TRBD1,TRBJ2-5,TGTGCCAGCTCACAAGGACAGGGTCTAGAGACCCAGTACTTC,CASSQGQGLETQYF
once,TRBV21-1,-,TRBJ2-5,TGTGCCAGCAGCAAAGAGGCAGGGACAGAGACCCAGTACTTC,CASSKEAGTETQYF
-,TRBV11-2,-,TRBJ2-3,TGTGCCAGCAGCTTACAACCAACAGGCACAGATACGCAGTATTTT,CASSLQPTGTDTQYF
-,TRBV9,TRBD1,TRBJ2-1,TGTGCCAGCGGGGACAGGGGGCGTCGTAGCTCCTACAATGAGCAGTTCTTC,CASGDRGRRSSYNEQFF
-,TRBV19,TRBD2,TRBJ2-3,TGTGCCAGTCGGACCCACGGGGGGGCCGCAGATACGCAGTATTTT,CASRTHGGAADTQYF
once,TRBV27,-,TRBJ1-5,TGTGCCAGCATGGTGCAGGGCGGCAATCAGCCCCAGCATTTT,CASMVQGGNQPQHF
-,TRBV28,-,TRBJ1-1,TGTGCCAGCAGTTTAAGAACGTGGTATGACACTGAAGCTTTCTTT,CASSLRTWYDTEAFF
-,TRBV28,TRBD2,TRBJ2-5,TGTGCCAGCAGAAGCGGGAGCGAGACCCAGTACTTC,CASRSGSETQYF
-,TRBV21-1,-,TRBJ1-2,TGTGCCAGCAGCAAAGTAGGAGGGGTCCGCGGCTACACCTTC,CASSKVGGVRGYTF
few,TRBV5-4,-,TRBJ2-3,TGTGCCAGCAGCTCTGATCTGGGGGCAGATACGCAGTATTTT,CASSSDLGADTQYF
-,TRBV7-8,-,TRBJ1-1,TGTGCCAGCAGCTTAGCGGTGGGACGTCGGGGGAGGATTGAAGCTTTCTTT,CASSLAVGRRGRIEAFF
-,TRBV6-1,-,TRBJ1-5,TGTGCCAGCAGTGAAGATAGCGGTCCTGGGCAGCCCCAGCATTTT,CASSEDSGPGQPQHF
-,TRBV27,-,TRBJ1-5,TGTGCCAGCAGTGCGCTACTTACAGGGTTGAGTGGCAATCAGCCCCAGCATTTT,CASSALLTGLSGNQPQHF
-,TRBV19,-,TRBJ2-3,TGTGCCAGTAGCCTTCCCTGGTCAGATACGCAGTATTTT,CASSLPWSDTQYF
-,TRBV28,-,TRBJ1-3,TGTGCCAGCAGTTCCCCTGGAAACACCATATATTTT,CASSSPGNTIYF
-,TRBV7-2,-,TRBJ2-1,TGTGCCAGCAGCTTAGATTTGCCCCTCTTCAATGAGCAGTTCTTC,CASSLDLPLFNEQFF
-,TRBV15,-,TRBJ2-3,TGTGCCACCACCCCGAGGGCAGGGGCAGAAGATACGCAGTATTTT,CATTPRAGAEDTQYF
-,TRBV2,-,TRBJ2-7,TGTGCCAGCGTCGGACGAGGCGAGCAGTACTTC,CASVGRGEQYF
-,TRBV15,-,TRBJ1-4,TGTGCCACGGCGGGACTGATTAATGAAAAACTGTTTTTT,CATAGLINEKLFF
once,TRBV6-2/TRBV6-3,-,TRBJ1-2,TGTGCCAGCAGTCCGAGGCGGGCCAACTATGGCTACACCTTC,CASSPRRANYGYTF
-,TRBV12-5,-,TRBJ2-1,TGTGCTAGTGGTTCAAGGGGGAGTAGCTCCTACAATGAGCAGTTCTTC,CASGSRGSSSYNEQFF
-,TRBV7-9,-,TRBJ1-1,TGTGCCAGCAGCTTAATTGGGCCGCGTGAGAACACTGAAGCTTTCTTT,CASSLIGPRENTEAFF
-,TRBV5-1,TRBD1,TRBJ2-3,TGCGCCAGCAGCCCGGGACAGTGGAGGACAGATACGCAGTATTTT,CASSPGQWRTDTQYF
-,TRBV30,TRBD1,TRBJ1-5,TGTGCCTGGAATCAGGGGGGCAATCAGCCCCAGCATTTT,CAWNQGGNQPQHF
-,TRBV14,-,TRBJ2-3,TGTGCCAGCAGCCAACATGGTCCTAAAGCTAGCACAGATACGCAGTATTTT,CASSQHGPKASTDTQYF
-,TRBV18,TRBD1,TRBJ1-4,TGTGCCAGCTCACCGCGAGGACAGGGGAATGAAAAACTGTTTTTT,CASSPRGQGNEKLFF
few,TRBV2,TRBD1,TRBJ1-5,TGTGCCAGCAGGGTCGGACAGGGAGGGAGGCAGCCCCAGCATTTT,CASRVGQGGRQPQHF
-,TRBV4-2,-,TRBJ2-7,TGTGCCAGCAGCCAAGATCAGGGTCCGGGGGTCGAGCAGTACTTC,CASSQDQGPGVEQYF
-,TRBV18,-,TRBJ1-1,TGTGCCAGCTCAGCTAGGGGACCCCGGGACACTGAAGCTTTCTTT,CASSARGPRDTEAFF
-,TRBV28,-,TRBJ1-4,TGTGCCAGCCGATTGACAGGCCTCCGTGACATTGGCGAAAAACTGTTTTTT,CASRLTGLRDIGEKLFF
-,TRBV28,TRBD1,TRBJ2-1,TGTGCCAGCAGTTTACCGGGACAGGGTTCCTACAATGAGCAGTTCTTC,CASSLPGQGSYNEQFF